The rows below give T cell receptor beta chains drawn from one sample of a study of liver allograft versus peripheral blood T cells. Via MiXCR, TCRdb re-called the reads, giving one row per CDR3 protein. The sample holds 9,000 to 10,000 distinct CDR3 sequences; 18% are singletons and the top ten take around 1.2%. All receptors derive from a human patient who had a liver transplant. Certain T cells may be donor cells from the graft. Both conserved end residues are part of each CDR3. D genes are given only for firm matches. Not all rows give a size; the values are once, few, many and, for expanded clones, a class.

CDR3 DNA: TGTGCCAGCTCGGGGACAGGCGGATATGGCTACACCTTC
CDR3 protein: CASSGTGGYGYTF
V gene: TRBV6-2/TRBV6-3
clone size: medium-sized
J gene: TRBJ1-2
D gene: TRBD1

CDR3 DNA: TGTGCCAGCAGCGTGACCGGGACAGGCCACACAGATACGCAGTATTTT
CDR3 protein: CASSVTGTGHTDTQYF
V gene: TRBV9
clone size: medium-sized
J gene: TRBJ2-3
D gene: TRBD1

CDR3 DNA: TGTGCCAGCAGTCCGGGACATACGCAGTATTTT
CDR3 protein: CASSPGHTQYF
V gene: TRBV6-5
clone size: few
J gene: TRBJ2-3
D gene: NA

CDR3 DNA: TGTGCCAGTAAAAAGGACAGGGATGTCTACAATGAGCAGTTCTTC
CDR3 protein: CASKKDRDVYNEQFF
V gene: TRBV19
clone size: NA
J gene: TRBJ2-1
D gene: TRBD1

CDR3 DNA: TGTGCCAGCCTTCACCCGGGACAGGTCTCCTACGAGCAGTACTTC
CDR3 protein: CASLHPGQVSYEQYF
V gene: TRBV27
clone size: few
J gene: TRBJ2-7
D gene: TRBD1

CDR3 DNA: TGTGCCAGTTCTCGGTGGGGCAGGGGCGGGCGCGAGCAGTACTTC
CDR3 protein: CASSRWGRGGREQYF
V gene: TRBV19
clone size: few
J gene: TRBJ2-7
D gene: NA

CDR3 DNA: TGTGCCAGCAACGAACGACAGGGCTACACTGAAGCTTTCTTT
CDR3 protein: CASNERQGYTEAFF
V gene: TRBV6-1
clone size: medium-sized
J gene: TRBJ1-1
D gene: TRBD1

CDR3 DNA: TGTGCCAGCAGCGCCGGGTCCTCCGGTGGAAACACCATATATTTT
CDR3 protein: CASSAGSSGGNTIYF
V gene: TRBV5-5
clone size: few
J gene: TRBJ1-3
D gene: NA

CDR3 DNA: TGTGCCAGCAGCTTGGGGCAGGGGACTAACTATGGCTACACCTTC
CDR3 protein: CASSLGQGTNYGYTF
V gene: TRBV5-4
clone size: NA
J gene: TRBJ1-2
D gene: NA

CDR3 DNA: TGTGCCACCAACTTAGACAGGGTCTATGGCTACACCTTC
CDR3 protein: CATNLDRVYGYTF
V gene: TRBV24-1
clone size: medium-sized
J gene: TRBJ1-2
D gene: TRBD1

CDR3 DNA: TGTGCCAGCAGCTTAGCCAGGTCGCTCCTGAACACTGAAGCTTTCTTT
CDR3 protein: CASSLARSLLNTEAFF
V gene: TRBV7-9
clone size: NA
J gene: TRBJ1-1
D gene: NA

CDR3 DNA: TGTGCCAGCAGTTACTTGGGGGACAGCCTCATCTATAATTCACCCCTCCACTTT
CDR3 protein: CASSYLGDSLIYNSPLHF
V gene: TRBV6-5
clone size: NA
J gene: TRBJ1-6
D gene: TRBD1

CDR3 DNA: TGTGCCAGCACCTTCTCTGGAGGGGGAAGCAATCAGCCCCAGCATTTT
CDR3 protein: CASTFSGGGSNQPQHF
V gene: TRBV6-1
clone size: few
J gene: TRBJ1-5
D gene: NA

CDR3 DNA: TGCAGCGTTCGGGGGGGCAGGGACTATGGCTACACCTTC
CDR3 protein: CSVRGGRDYGYTF
V gene: TRBV29-1
clone size: medium-sized
J gene: TRBJ1-2
D gene: NA

CDR3 DNA: TGTGCCAGCTCCCCGGGGGGTTTAGGCAATCAGCCCCAGCATTTT
CDR3 protein: CASSPGGLGNQPQHF
V gene: TRBV18
clone size: many
J gene: TRBJ1-5
D gene: NA

CDR3 DNA: TGTGCCACCAGTGATTCGTTGGGCTCTGGAAACACCATATATTTT
CDR3 protein: CATSDSLGSGNTIYF
V gene: TRBV24-1
clone size: NA
J gene: TRBJ1-3
D gene: NA

CDR3 DNA: TGTGCCACCAACCCAGGACAGGGTCCGAGGTTGGAGGCTTTCTTT
CDR3 protein: CATNPGQGPRLEAFF
V gene: TRBV15
clone size: medium-sized
J gene: TRBJ1-1
D gene: TRBD1

CDR3 DNA: TGTGCCAGTAGTATACAACAGGGGGCGATGGCCGGGGAGCTGTTTTTT
CDR3 protein: CASSIQQGAMAGELFF
V gene: TRBV19
clone size: many
J gene: TRBJ2-2
D gene: TRBD1

CDR3 DNA: TGTGCCACCAGTGATTTAACACAGGGGGCAGACCCTCCTACAATAAATGAGCAGTTCTTC
CDR3 protein: CATSDLTQGADPPTINEQFF
V gene: TRBV24-1
clone size: medium-sized
J gene: TRBJ2-1
D gene: TRBD1

CDR3 DNA: TGTGCCAGCTCACCACCGGGGGACAGATACGAAGCTTTCTTT
CDR3 protein: CASSPPGDRYEAFF
V gene: TRBV18
clone size: medium-sized
J gene: TRBJ1-1
D gene: TRBD1

CDR3 DNA: TGCAGCGTCCTTCGAATCTGGGATGAGCAGTTCTTC
CDR3 protein: CSVLRIWDEQFF
V gene: TRBV29-1
clone size: NA
J gene: TRBJ2-1
D gene: NA

CDR3 DNA: TGTGCCAGCAGCCATGGCGGGATCAACTATGGCTACACCTTC
CDR3 protein: CASSHGGINYGYTF
V gene: TRBV5-6
clone size: medium-sized
J gene: TRBJ1-2
D gene: NA

CDR3 DNA: TGTGCCAGCAGCACCCGGGCCGTGAACACTGAAGCTTTCTTT
CDR3 protein: CASSTRAVNTEAFF
V gene: TRBV9
clone size: medium-sized
J gene: TRBJ1-1
D gene: NA

CDR3 DNA: TGTGCCAGTAGAATGGCGTTGGGCACTGAAGCTTTCTTT
CDR3 protein: CASRMALGTEAFF
V gene: TRBV19
clone size: medium-sized
J gene: TRBJ1-1
D gene: NA

CDR3 DNA: TGTGCCAGCTCACCGCAGGGGGACAACACTGAAGCTTTCTTT
CDR3 protein: CASSPQGDNTEAFF
V gene: TRBV18
clone size: medium-sized
J gene: TRBJ1-1
D gene: TRBD1

CDR3 DNA: TGCAGCGTTGGGGACACAGGAAACACTGAAGCTTTCTTT
CDR3 protein: CSVGDTGNTEAFF
V gene: TRBV29-1
clone size: medium-sized
J gene: TRBJ1-1
D gene: NA

CDR3 DNA: TGTGCCAGCAGCACAAGCGGGGGGCCTTACGAGCAGTACTTC
CDR3 protein: CASSTSGGPYEQYF
V gene: TRBV11-2
clone size: NA
J gene: TRBJ2-7
D gene: TRBD2

CDR3 DNA: TGCAGTGCTAGAGATCCTAGCGGGGGCTCCTACGAGCAGTACTTC
CDR3 protein: CSARDPSGGSYEQYF
V gene: TRBV20-1
clone size: NA
J gene: TRBJ2-7
D gene: TRBD2

CDR3 DNA: TGTGCCAGCAGCCTGGGCAGGGTAAAGAGGTTGAACACTGAAGCTTTCTTT
CDR3 protein: CASSLGRVKRLNTEAFF
V gene: TRBV5-5
clone size: few
J gene: TRBJ1-1
D gene: NA

CDR3 DNA: TGTGCCAGCTCACCGTCAGGGGGCTATGGCTACACCTTC
CDR3 protein: CASSPSGGYGYTF
V gene: TRBV18
clone size: medium-sized
J gene: TRBJ1-2
D gene: TRBD1

CDR3 DNA: TGTGCCAGCAGTTCCCCACTGAACACTGAAGCTTTCTTT
CDR3 protein: CASSSPLNTEAFF
V gene: TRBV27
clone size: few
J gene: TRBJ1-1
D gene: NA

CDR3 DNA: TGTGCCAGTAGTATAGGGGGGGGAAGCTGGACGCTGGCCGGGGAGCTGTTTTTT
CDR3 protein: CASSIGGGSWTLAGELFF
V gene: TRBV19
clone size: many
J gene: TRBJ2-2
D gene: TRBD2

CDR3 DNA: TGTGCCAGCAGTGAAGCGGGGGCCCGGAACTATGGCTACACCTTC
CDR3 protein: CASSEAGARNYGYTF
V gene: TRBV6-1
clone size: many
J gene: TRBJ1-2
D gene: NA

CDR3 DNA: TGTGCCAGCAGCTCAGGGAAGGGGAGCAACTATGGCTACACCTTC
CDR3 protein: CASSSGKGSNYGYTF
V gene: TRBV7-2
clone size: medium-sized
J gene: TRBJ1-2
D gene: NA

CDR3 DNA: TGTGCCAGCAGCTTAACGTTCGCGGCAACTAATGAAAAACTGTTTTTT
CDR3 protein: CASSLTFAATNEKLFF
V gene: TRBV7-2
clone size: few
J gene: TRBJ1-4
D gene: NA

CDR3 DNA: TGTGCCAGTAGTAGGGACAGTTACATGAACACTGAAGCTTTCTTT
CDR3 protein: CASSRDSYMNTEAFF
V gene: TRBV19
clone size: many
J gene: TRBJ1-1
D gene: TRBD1

CDR3 DNA: TGTGCCAGTAGTCCCCAGGGGGAGGCTAACTATGGCTACACCTTC
CDR3 protein: CASSPQGEANYGYTF
V gene: TRBV19
clone size: medium-sized
J gene: TRBJ1-2
D gene: TRBD1

CDR3 DNA: TGTGCCATCAGTGAGGTAGACAGGGTGGACACTGAAGCTTTCTTT
CDR3 protein: CAISEVDRVDTEAFF
V gene: TRBV10-3
clone size: NA
J gene: TRBJ1-1
D gene: TRBD1

CDR3 DNA: TGTGCCAGCTCACCGAAGAATAGCGGGGGCCACGAGCAGTACTTC
CDR3 protein: CASSPKNSGGHEQYF
V gene: TRBV18
clone size: medium-sized
J gene: TRBJ2-7
D gene: TRBD2

CDR3 DNA: TGCAGCGGGTGGGTTCGGGGGGATCGCGGCTACACCTTC
CDR3 protein: CSGWVRGDRGYTF
V gene: TRBV29-1
clone size: medium-sized
J gene: TRBJ1-2
D gene: NA

CDR3 DNA: TGTGCCAGCAGTTCAATCCTCGACAGGAACACTGAAGCTTTCTTT
CDR3 protein: CASSSILDRNTEAFF
V gene: TRBV6-5
clone size: medium-sized
J gene: TRBJ1-1
D gene: NA

CDR3 DNA: TGTGCCAGCAGCCCACAGGGGGCGGGTGGAAACACCATATATTTT
CDR3 protein: CASSPQGAGGNTIYF
V gene: TRBV9
clone size: NA
J gene: TRBJ1-3
D gene: TRBD1

CDR3 DNA: TGTGCCAGTAGTACAGGGGCCTCCTCTGGGGGGGAGCTGTTTTTT
CDR3 protein: CASSTGASSGGELFF
V gene: TRBV19
clone size: many
J gene: TRBJ2-2
D gene: NA

CDR3 DNA: TGTGCCAGCAGCTTGGATCCGGGAGTACCTACTGAAGCTTTCTTT
CDR3 protein: CASSLDPGVPTEAFF
V gene: TRBV5-4
clone size: medium-sized
J gene: TRBJ1-1
D gene: NA

CDR3 DNA: TGTGCCAGCAGTCCGACAGGGTTCACCTACGAGCAGTACTTC
CDR3 protein: CASSPTGFTYEQYF
V gene: TRBV7-2
clone size: NA
J gene: TRBJ2-7
D gene: TRBD1

CDR3 DNA: TGTGCCAGTAGTATCGCCCGACGAGCAACTAATGAAAAACTGTTTTTT
CDR3 protein: CASSIARRATNEKLFF
V gene: TRBV19
clone size: medium-sized
J gene: TRBJ1-4
D gene: NA

CDR3 DNA: TGTGCCAGCAGCTTGGGACAGGACTTTGGCTACACCTTC
CDR3 protein: CASSLGQDFGYTF
V gene: TRBV5-6
clone size: many
J gene: TRBJ1-2
D gene: NA